These 3 T cell receptor beta chains were all obtained from the same sample, sequenced in a study of vaccination effects on CD4 cells after COVID-19. No cognate antigen is known for these TCRs. Produced via immunoSEQ multiplex PCR; TCRdb's table is partial and in-frame only. The sample has 15,000 to 20,000 clones; 75% to 80% are singletons. Viral peptide pools were used in the ViraFEST assay to expand antigen-specific CD4+ T cells, and sequencing came afterward. After roughly 9 days in culture, the CD4+ T cells were isolated. As their vaccination, participants received two doses of either BNT162b2 or mRNA-1273. This specimen consisted of CD4+ T cells from PBMCs cultured with HCoV-NL63 spike peptides, obtained after COVID-19 vaccination. Receptors originate from a human donor who received a COVID-19 vaccine.

J is TRBJ2-1 and V is TRBV6-6; 7 bases align to TRBD2. The V gene end was trimmed by 6 bases and the J gene end by 9 bases; junction bases not matched to a gene: 14. The CDR3 consists of 15 residues. From germline, CDR1 is MNHNY and CDR2 SVGAGI (reference sequence). The CDR3 protein is CASRPQGGRFGEQFF. DNA of the CDR3: TGTGCCAGCAGACCCCAGGGCGGGAGATTCGGTGAGCAGTTCTTC.

This clone was detected only a few times. This chain links TRBV5-6 with TRBJ1-2, with D possibly matching TRBD1 (5 bases). This CDR3 has 16 residues. Trimming shortened V by 0 bases and J by 7 bases, and 19 bases separated the two germline ends. Germline assignment: CDR1 SGHDT and CDR2 YYEEEE. The CDR3 region is CASSLAGTGGFAGYTF. Written as DNA, the CDR3 is TGTGCCAGCAGCTTGGCGGGTACAGGAGGGTTTGCTGGCTACACCTTC.

CDR3 sequence (DNA): TGTGCCAGCAGCTTAAAAGCGGGGGGGCTCGTTGAGCAGTTCTTC. Protein: CASSLKAGGLVEQFF. The V gene is TRBV7-3, the J gene TRBJ2-1; the match to TRBD2 covers 10 bases. Trimming at V came to 1 base and at J to 9 bases, leaving 6 bases not matched to a gene. This CDR3 comprises 15 residues. The V gene's germline CDR1 is SGHTA and CDR2 FQGTGA.